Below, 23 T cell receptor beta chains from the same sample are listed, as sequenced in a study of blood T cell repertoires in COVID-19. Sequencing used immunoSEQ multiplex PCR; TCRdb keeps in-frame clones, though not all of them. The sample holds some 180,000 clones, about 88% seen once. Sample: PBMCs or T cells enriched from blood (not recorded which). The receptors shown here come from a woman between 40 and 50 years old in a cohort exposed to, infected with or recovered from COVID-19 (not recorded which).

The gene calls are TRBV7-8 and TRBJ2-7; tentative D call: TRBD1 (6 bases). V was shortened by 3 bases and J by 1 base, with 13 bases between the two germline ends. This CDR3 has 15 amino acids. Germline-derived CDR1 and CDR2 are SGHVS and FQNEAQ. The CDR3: CASSFGQRRSYEQYF. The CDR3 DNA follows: TGTGCCAGCAGCTTTGGACAGAGGAGATCCTACGAGCAGTACTTC. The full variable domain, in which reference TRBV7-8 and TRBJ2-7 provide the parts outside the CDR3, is GAGVSQSPRYKVAKRGQDVALRCDPISGHVSLFWYQQALGQGPEFLTYFQNEAQLDKSGLPSDRFFAERPEGSVSTLKIQRTQQEDSAVYLCASSFGQRRSYEQYFGPGTRLTVT.

DNA for the CDR3: TGTGCCTGGAGTGTCTCTAGCGGGAGTATCGAGCAGTACTTC. It specifies CAWSVSSGSIEQYF. The V call is TRBV30, the J call TRBJ2-7, with 10 bases matching TRBD2. J gave up 6 bases and V 0 bases, and 5 bases lay outside the gene matches. This CDR3 has 14 amino acids. Germline V gene sequence: CDR1 GTSNPN, CDR2 SVGIG (reference sequence). Full variable domain (missing parts from reference TRBV30 and TRBJ2-7): SQTIHQWPATLVQPVGSPLSLECTVEGTSNPNLYWYRQAAGRGLQLLFYSVGIGQISSEVPQNLSASRPQDRQFILSSKKLLLSDSGFYLCAWSVSSGSIEQYFGPGTRLTVT.

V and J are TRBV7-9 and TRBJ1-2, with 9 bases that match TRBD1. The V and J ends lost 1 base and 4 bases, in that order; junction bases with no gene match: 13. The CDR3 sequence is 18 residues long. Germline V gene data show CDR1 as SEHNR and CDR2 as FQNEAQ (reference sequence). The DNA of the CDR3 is TGTGCCAGCAGCTTAGTTGCGGACAGGGGTAGTGATGGCTATGGCTACACCTTC. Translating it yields CASSLVADRGSDGYGYTF. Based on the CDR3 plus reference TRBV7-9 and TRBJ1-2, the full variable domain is DTGVSQNPRHKITKRGQNVTFRCDPISEHNRLYWYRQTLGQGPEFLTYFQNEAQLEKSRLLSDRFSAERPKGSFSTLEIQRTEQGDSAMYLCASSLVADRGSDGYGYTFGSGTRLTVV.

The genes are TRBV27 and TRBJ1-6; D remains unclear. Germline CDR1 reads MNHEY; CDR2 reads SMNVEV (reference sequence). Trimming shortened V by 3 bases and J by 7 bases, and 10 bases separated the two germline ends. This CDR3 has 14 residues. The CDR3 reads CASSLAAGNSPLHF. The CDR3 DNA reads TGTGCCAGCAGTTTGGCGGCGGGGAATTCACCCCTCCACTTT.

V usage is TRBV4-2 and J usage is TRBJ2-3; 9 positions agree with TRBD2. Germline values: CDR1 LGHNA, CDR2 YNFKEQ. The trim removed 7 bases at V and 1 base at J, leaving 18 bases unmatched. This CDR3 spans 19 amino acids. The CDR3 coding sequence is TGTGCCAGCAACCCCGCCGGCGGGAGGGCCCTCGTAGGCACAGATACGCAGTATTTT. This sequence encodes CASNPAGGRALVGTDTQYF.

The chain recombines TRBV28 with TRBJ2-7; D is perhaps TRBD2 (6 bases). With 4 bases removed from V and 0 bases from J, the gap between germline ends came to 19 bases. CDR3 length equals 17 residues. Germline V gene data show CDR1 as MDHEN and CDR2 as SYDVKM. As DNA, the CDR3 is TGTGCCAGCAGTTCGGGGGAAATCAGGCCGAGCTCCTACGAGCAGTACTTC. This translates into CASSSGEIRPSSYEQYF.

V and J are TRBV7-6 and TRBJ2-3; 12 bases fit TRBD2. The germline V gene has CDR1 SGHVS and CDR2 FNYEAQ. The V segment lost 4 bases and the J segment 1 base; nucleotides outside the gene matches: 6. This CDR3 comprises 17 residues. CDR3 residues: CASSSTRLAGGTDTQYF. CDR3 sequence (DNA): TGTGCCAGCAGCTCCACCCGACTAGCGGGAGGCACAGATACGCAGTATTTT.

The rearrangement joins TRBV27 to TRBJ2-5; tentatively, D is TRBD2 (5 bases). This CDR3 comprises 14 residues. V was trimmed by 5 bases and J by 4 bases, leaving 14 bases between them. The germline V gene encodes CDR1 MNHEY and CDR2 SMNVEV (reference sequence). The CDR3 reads CASSLSGTGETQYF. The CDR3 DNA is TGTGCCAGCAGTCTTTCGGGAACTGGAGAGACCCAGTACTTC.

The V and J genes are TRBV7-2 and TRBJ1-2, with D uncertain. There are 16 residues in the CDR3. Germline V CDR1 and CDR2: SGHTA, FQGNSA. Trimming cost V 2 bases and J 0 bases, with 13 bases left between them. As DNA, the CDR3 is TGTGCCAGCAGCTTAACGACACTGTCCGCTAACTATGGCTACACCTTC. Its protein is CASSLTTLSANYGYTF.

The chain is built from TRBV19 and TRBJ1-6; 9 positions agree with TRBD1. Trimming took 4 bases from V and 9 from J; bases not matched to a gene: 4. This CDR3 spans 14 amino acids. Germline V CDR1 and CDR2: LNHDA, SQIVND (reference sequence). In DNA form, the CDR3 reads TGTGCCAGTAGTAGGGGGACAGGGATTTCACCCCTCCACTTT. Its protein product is CASSRGTGISPLHF.

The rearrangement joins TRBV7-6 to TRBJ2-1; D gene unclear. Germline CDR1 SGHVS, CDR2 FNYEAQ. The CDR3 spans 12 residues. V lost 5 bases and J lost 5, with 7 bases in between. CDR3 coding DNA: TGTGCCAGCAGCCATAGAAACAATGAGCAGTTCTTC. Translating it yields CASSHRNNEQFF.

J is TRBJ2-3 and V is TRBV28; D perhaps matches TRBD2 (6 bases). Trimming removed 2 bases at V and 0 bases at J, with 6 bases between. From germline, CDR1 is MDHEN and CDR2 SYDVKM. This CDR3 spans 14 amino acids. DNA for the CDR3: TGTGCCAGCAGTTTAGCGGGAAGCACAGATACGCAGTATTTT. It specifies CASSLAGSTDTQYF.

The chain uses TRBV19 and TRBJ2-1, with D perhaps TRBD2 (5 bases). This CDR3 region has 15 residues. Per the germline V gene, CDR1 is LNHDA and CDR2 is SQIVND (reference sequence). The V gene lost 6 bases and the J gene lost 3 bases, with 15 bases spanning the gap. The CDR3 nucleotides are TGTGCCAGTAGCACCGATCTCGAGGGCTACAATGAGCAGTTCTTC. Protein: CASSTDLEGYNEQFF. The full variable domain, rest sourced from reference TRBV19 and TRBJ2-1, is DGGITQSPKYLFRKEGQNVTLSCEQNLNHDAMYWYRQDPGQGLRLIYYSQIVNDFQKGDIAEGYSVSREKKESFPLTVTSAQKNPTAFYLCASSTDLEGYNEQFFGPGTRLTVL.

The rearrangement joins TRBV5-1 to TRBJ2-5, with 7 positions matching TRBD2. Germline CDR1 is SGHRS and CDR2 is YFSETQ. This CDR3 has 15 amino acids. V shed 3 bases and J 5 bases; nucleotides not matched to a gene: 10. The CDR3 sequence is CASSSTGGMRETQYF. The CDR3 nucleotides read TGCGCCAGCAGCTCCACCGGGGGGATGAGGGAGACCCAGTACTTC.

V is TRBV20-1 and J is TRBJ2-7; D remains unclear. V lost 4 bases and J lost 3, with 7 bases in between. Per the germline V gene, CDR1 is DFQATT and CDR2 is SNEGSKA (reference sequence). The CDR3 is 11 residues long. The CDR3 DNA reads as TGCAGTGCTACCGCCGGCTACGAGCAGTACTTC. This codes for CSATAGYEQYF.

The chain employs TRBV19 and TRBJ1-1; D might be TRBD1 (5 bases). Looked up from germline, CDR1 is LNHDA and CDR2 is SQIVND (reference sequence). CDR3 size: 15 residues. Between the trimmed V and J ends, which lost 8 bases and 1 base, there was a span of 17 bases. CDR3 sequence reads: CASLRGSETNTEAFF. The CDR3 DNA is TGTGCCAGTCTACGGGGGTCGGAAACGAACACTGAAGCTTTCTTT.

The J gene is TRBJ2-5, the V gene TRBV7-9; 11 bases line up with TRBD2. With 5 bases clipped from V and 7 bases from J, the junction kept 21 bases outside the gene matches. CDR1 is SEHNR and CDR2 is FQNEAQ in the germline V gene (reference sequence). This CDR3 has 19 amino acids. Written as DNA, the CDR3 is TGTGCCAGCAGCCCCTCCCCTAGGACTAGCGGGCCCCTGTTTTCGACCCAGTACTTC. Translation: CASSPSPRTSGPLFSTQYF.

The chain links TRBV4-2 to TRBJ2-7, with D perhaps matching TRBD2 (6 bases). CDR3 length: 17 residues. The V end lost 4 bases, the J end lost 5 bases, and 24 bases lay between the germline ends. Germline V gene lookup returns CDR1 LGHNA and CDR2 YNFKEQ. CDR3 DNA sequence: TGTGCCAGCAGCCCCCCCGAGCGGCCAGAGCGGGTCGACGAGCAGTACTTC. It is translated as CASSPPERPERVDEQYF.

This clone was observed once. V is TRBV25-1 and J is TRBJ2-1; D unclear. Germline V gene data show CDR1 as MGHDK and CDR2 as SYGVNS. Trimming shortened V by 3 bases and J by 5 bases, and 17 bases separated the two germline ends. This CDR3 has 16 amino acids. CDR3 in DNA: TGTGCCAGCAGTGACCCCTCAAACCCGCCGGACAATGAGCAGTTCTTC. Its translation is CASSDPSNPPDNEQFF.

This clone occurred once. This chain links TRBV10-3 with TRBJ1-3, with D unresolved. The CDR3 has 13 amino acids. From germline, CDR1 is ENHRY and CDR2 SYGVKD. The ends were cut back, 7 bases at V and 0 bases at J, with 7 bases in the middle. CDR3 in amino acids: CAITPGSGNTIYF. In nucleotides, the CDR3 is TGTGCCATCACCCCCGGCTCTGGAAACACCATATATTTT.

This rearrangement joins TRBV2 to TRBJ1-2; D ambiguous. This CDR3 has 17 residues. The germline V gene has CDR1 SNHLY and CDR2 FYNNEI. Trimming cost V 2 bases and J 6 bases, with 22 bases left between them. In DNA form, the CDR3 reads TGTGCCAGCAGTGAATATGCGGGGAGACCTGGGCGGGATGGCTACACCTTC. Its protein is CASSEYAGRPGRDGYTF.

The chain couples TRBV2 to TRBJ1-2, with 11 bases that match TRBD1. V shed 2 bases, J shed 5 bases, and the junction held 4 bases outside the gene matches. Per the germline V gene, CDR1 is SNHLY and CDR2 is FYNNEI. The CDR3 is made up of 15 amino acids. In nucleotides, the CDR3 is TGTGCCAGCAGTGAACGGACAGGGGGCGCGTATGGCTACACCTTC. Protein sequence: CASSERTGGAYGYTF. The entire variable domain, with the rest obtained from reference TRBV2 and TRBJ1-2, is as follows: EPEVTQTPSHQVTQMGQEVILRCVPISNHLYFYWYRQILGQKVEFLVSFYNNEISEKSEIFDDQFSVERPDGSNFTLKIRSTKLEDSAMYFCASSERTGGAYGYTFGSGTRLTVV.

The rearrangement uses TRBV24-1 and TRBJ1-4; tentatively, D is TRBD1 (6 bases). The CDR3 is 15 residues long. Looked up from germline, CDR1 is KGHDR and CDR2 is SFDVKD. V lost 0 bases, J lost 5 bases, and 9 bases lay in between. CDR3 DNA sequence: TGTGCCACCAGTGATTTGGGGCAGGGGAATGAAAAACTGTTTTTT. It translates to CATSDLGQGNEKLFF.